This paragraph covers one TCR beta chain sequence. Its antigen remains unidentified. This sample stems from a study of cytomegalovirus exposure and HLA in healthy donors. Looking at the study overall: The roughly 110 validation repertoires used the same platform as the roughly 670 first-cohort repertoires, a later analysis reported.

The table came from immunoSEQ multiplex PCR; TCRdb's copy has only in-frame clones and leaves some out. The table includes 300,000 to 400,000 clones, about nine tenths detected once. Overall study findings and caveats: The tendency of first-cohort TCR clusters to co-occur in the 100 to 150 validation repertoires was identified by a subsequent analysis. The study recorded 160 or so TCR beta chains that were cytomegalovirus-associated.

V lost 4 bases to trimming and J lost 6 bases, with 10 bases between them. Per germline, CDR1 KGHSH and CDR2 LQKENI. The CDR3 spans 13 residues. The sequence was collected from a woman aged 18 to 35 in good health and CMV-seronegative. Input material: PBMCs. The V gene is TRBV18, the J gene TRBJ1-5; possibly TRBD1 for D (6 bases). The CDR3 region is CASSLGGGQPQHF. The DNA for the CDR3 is TGTGCCAGCTCACTAGGGGGGGGTCAGCCCCAGCATTTT.